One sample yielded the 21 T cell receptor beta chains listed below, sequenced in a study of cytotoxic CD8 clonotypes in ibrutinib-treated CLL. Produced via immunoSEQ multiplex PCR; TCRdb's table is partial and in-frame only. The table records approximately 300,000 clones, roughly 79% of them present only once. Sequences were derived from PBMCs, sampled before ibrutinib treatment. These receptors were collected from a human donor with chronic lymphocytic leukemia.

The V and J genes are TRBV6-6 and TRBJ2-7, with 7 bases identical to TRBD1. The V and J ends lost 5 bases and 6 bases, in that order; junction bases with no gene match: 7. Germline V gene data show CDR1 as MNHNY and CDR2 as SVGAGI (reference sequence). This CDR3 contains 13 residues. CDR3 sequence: CASSPRQGSEQYF. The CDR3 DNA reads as TGTGCCAGCAGTCCACGACAGGGTTCCGAGCAGTACTTC.

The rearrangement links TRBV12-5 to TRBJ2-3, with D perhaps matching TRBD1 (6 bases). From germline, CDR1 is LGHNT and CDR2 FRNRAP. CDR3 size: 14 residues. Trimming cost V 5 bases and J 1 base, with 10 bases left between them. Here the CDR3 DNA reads TGTGCTAGTGGTCCGGGACATCGCACAGATACGCAGTATTTT. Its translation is CASGPGHRTDTQYF. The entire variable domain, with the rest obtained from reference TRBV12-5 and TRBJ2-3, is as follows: DARVTQTPRHKVTEMGQEVTMRCQPILGHNTVFWYRQTMMQGLELLAYFRNRAPLDDSGMPKDRFSAEMPDATLATLKIQPSEPRDSAVYFCASGPGHRTDTQYFGPGTRLTVL.

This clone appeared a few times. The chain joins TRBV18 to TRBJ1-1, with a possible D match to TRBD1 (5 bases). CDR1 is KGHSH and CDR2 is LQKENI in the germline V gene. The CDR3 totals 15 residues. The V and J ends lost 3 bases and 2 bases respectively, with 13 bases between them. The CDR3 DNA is TGTGCCAGCTCACCCCAGGGACCAAAAAACACTGAAGCTTTCTTT. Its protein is CASSPQGPKNTEAFF.

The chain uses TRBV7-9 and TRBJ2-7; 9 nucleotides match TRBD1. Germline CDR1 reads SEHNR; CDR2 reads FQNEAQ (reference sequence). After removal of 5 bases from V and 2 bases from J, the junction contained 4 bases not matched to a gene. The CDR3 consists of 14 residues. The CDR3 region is CASSGGQGTYEQYF. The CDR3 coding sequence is TGTGCCAGCAGCGGCGGACAGGGGACCTACGAGCAGTACTTC.

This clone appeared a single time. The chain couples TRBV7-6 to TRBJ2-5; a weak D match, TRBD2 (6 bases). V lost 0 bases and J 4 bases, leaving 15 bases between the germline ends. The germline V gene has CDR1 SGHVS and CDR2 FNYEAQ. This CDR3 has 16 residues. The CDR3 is CASSLAAGLVAETQYF. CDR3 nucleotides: TGTGCCAGCAGCTTAGCGGCGGGACTCGTCGCAGAGACCCAGTACTTC.

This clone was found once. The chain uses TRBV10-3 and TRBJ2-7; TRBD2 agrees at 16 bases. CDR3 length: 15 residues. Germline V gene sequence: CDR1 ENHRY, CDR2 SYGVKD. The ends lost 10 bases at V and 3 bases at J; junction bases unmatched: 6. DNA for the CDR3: TGTGCCACCACAGGGACTAGCGGGAGGGTCTACGAGCAGTACTTC. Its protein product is CATTGTSGRVYEQYF.

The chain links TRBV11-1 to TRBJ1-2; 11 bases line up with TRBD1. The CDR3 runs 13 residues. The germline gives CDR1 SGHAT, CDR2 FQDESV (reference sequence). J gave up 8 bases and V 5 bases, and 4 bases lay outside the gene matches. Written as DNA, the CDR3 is TGTGCCAGCAGCGGACAGGGGGCCGGAGGCTACACCTTC. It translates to CASSGQGAGGYTF.

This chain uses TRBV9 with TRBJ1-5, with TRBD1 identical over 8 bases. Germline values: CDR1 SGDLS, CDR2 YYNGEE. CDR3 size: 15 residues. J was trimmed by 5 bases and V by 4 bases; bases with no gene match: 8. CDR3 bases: TGTGCCAGCAGCCCCCAGGGACAGGCGGATCAGCCCCAGCATTTT. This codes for CASSPQGQADQPQHF.

The CDR3 protein is CASSLRTGYSNQPQHF. CDR3 nucleotides: TGTGCCAGCAGTTTGAGGACAGGATATAGCAATCAGCCCCAGCATTTT. The chain recombines TRBV7-2 with TRBJ1-5; 7 bases map to TRBD1. Germline V gene lookup returns CDR1 SGHTA and CDR2 FQGNSA. CDR3 length: 16 residues. The V segment lost 6 bases and the J segment 0 bases; nucleotides outside the gene matches: 8.

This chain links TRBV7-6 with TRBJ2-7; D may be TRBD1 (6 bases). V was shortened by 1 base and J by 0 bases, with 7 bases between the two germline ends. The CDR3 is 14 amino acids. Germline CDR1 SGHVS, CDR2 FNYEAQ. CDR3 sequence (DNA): TGTGCCAGCAGCTTAGGGGACAACTCCTACGAGCAGTACTTC. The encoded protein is CASSLGDNSYEQYF.

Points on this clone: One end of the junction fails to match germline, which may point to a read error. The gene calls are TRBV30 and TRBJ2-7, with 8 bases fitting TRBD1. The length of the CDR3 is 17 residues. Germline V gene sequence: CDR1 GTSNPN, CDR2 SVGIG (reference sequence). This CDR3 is CAGRRTGTHSPGYEQYF. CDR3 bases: TGTGCCGGGAGACGGACAGGGACTCACTCCCCTGGTTACGAGCAGTACTTC.

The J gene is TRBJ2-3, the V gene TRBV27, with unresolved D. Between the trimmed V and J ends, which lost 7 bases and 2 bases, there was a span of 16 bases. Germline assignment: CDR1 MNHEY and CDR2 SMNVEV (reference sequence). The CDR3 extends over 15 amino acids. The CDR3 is CASKFAGRNTDTQYF. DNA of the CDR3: TGTGCCAGCAAATTCGCAGGCAGAAACACAGATACGCAGTATTTT.

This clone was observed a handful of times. CDR3 amino acids: CASSNFVGIGANVLTF. The CDR3 coding sequence is TGTGCCAGCAGCAACTTCGTAGGGATCGGGGCCAACGTCCTGACTTTC. The chain recombines TRBV7-2 with TRBJ2-6, with no clear D. Germline CDR1 and CDR2: SGHTA and FQGNSA. The CDR3 runs 16 residues. Trimming shortened V by 5 bases and J by 4 bases, and 15 bases separated the two germline ends.

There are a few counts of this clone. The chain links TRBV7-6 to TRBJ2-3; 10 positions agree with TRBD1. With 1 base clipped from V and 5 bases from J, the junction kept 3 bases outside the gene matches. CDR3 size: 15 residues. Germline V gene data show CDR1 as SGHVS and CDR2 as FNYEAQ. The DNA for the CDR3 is TGTGCCAGCAGCTTAGTCGGGACAGGGGTAGATACGCAGTATTTT. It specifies CASSLVGTGVDTQYF.

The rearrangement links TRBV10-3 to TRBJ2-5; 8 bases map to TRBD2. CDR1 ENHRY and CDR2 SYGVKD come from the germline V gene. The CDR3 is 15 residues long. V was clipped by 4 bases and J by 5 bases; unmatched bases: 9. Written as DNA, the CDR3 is TGTGCCATCAGTGTCCGAGCGGGAGCTTATGAGACCCAGTACTTC. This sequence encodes CAISVRAGAYETQYF.

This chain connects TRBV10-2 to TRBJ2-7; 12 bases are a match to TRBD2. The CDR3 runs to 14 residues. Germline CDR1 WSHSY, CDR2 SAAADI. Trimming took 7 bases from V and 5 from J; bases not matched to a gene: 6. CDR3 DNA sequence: TGCGCCAGCACCCTAGCGGGAGGGCTTCACGAGCAGTACTTC. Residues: CASTLAGGLHEQYF.

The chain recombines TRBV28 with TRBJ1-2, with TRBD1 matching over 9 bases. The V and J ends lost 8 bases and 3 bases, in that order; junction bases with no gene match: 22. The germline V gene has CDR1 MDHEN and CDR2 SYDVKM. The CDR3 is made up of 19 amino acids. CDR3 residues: CASSGQGVFRLRVDYGYTF. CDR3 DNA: TGTGCCAGCTCGGGACAGGGTGTATTTAGGCTTAGGGTGGACTATGGCTACACCTTC.

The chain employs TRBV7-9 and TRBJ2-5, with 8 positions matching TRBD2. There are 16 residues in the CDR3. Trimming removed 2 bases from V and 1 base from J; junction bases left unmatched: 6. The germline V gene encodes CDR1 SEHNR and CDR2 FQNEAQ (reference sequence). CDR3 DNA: TGTGCCAGCAGCTTAAGAAAGCGGGAGCCCCAAGAGACCCAGTACTTC. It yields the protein CASSLRKREPQETQYF.

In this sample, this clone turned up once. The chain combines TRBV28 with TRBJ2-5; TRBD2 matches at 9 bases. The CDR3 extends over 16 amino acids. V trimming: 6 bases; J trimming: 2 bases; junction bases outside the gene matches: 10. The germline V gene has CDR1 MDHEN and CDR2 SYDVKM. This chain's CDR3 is CASREQGAGGQETQYF. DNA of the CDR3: TGTGCCAGCAGGGAACAAGGAGCGGGGGGACAAGAGACCCAGTACTTC.

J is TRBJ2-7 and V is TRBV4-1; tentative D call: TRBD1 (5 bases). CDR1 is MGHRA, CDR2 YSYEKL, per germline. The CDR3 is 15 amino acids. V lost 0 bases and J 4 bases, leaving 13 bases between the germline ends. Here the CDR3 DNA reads TGCGCCAGCAGCCAAGAGGTCAGGGCGTTGTACGAGCAGTACTTC. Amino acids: CASSQEVRALYEQYF.

CDR3 residues: CATSIRGLNTIYF. For the CDR3, the DNA is TGTGCCACCAGCATAAGGGGGTTGAACACCATATATTTT. The rearrangement links TRBV15 to TRBJ1-3; D is possibly TRBD1 (6 bases). V lost 4 bases and J 7 bases, leaving 11 bases between the germline ends. The CDR3 covers 13 residues. Germline lookup yields CDR1 LNHNV and CDR2 YYDKDF (reference sequence).